What follows describes a single TCR beta chain. What it binds is not known. Germline loops: CDR1 LNHNV, CDR2 YYDKDF (reference sequence). The CDR3 is 16 residues long. J lost 3 bases, V lost 4 bases, and 8 bases had no gene match. The sample originates from a study of response to subunit inactivated influenza vaccine. General study points: The authors put forward the suggestion that each seasonal influenza vaccination may bring in only a limited number of new T cells.

TCRdb redid the calling of the RT-PCR reads with MiXCR, one entry per CDR3 protein. The sample has 530,000 or so distinct CDR3 sequences, 10% to 15% seen once. The source was PBMCs from blood, collected on the day of vaccination. This chain connects TRBV15 to TRBJ2-7, with 11 bases identical to TRBD2. This sequence was found in a man aged 50 to 60 who received an inactivated influenza vaccine. The DNA for the CDR3 is TGTGCCACCAGCACCTTAACTAGCGGGAGTTTCTACGAGCAGTACTTC. Protein: CATSTLTSGSFYEQYF.